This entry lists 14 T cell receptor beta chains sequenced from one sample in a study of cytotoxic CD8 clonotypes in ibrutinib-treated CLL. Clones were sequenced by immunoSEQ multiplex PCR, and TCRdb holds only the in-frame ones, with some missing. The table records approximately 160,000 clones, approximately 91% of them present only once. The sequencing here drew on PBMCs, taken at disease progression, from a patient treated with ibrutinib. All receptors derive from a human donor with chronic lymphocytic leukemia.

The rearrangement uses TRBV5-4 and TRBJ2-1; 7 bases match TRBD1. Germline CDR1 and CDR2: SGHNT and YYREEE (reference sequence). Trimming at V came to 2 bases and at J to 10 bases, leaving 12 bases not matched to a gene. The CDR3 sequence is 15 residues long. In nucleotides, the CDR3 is TGTGCCAGCAGCTTTTTGGATGACAGGGCTCACGAGCAGTTCTTC. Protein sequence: CASSFLDDRAHEQFF.

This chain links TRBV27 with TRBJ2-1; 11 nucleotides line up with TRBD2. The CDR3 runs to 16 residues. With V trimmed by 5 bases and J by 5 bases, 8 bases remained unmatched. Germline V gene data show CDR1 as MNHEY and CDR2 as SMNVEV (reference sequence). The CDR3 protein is CASSLLAGGTNNEQFF. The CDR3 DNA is TGTGCCAGCAGTCTCTTAGCGGGAGGGACAAACAATGAGCAGTTCTTC.

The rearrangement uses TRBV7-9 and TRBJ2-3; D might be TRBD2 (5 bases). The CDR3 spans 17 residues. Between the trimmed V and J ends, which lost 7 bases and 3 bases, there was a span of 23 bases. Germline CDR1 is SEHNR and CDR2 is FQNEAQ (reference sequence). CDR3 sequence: CASTFGLGGIQTDTQYF. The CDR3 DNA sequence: TGTGCCAGCACGTTCGGACTGGGTGGCATTCAGACAGATACGCAGTATTTT.

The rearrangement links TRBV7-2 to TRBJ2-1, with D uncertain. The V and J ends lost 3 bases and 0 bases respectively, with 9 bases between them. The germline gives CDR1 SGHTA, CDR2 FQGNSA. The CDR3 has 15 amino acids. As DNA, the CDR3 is TGTGCCAGCAGCTTCACACGGAGCTCCTACAATGAGCAGTTCTTC. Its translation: CASSFTRSSYNEQFF.

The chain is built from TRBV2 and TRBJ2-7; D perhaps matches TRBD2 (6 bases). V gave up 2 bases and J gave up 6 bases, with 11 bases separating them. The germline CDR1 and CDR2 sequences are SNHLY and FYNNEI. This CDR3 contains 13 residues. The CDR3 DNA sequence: TGTGCCAGCAGTGAACCGGGACTCCCCGAGCAGTACTTC. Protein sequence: CASSEPGLPEQYF.

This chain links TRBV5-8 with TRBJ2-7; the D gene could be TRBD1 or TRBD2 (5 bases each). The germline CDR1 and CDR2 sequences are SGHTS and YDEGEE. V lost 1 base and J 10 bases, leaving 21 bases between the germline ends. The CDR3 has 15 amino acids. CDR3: CASSLSRESSLQQYF. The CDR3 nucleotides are TGTGCCAGCAGCTTGAGCAGGGAGTCGTCGCTTCAACAGTACTTC. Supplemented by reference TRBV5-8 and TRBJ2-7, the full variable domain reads EAGVTQSPTHLIKTRGQQATLRCSPISGHTSVYWYQQALGLGLQFLLWYDEGEERNRGNFPPRFSGRQFPNYSSELNVNALELEDSALYLCASSLSRESSLQQYFGPGTRLTVT.

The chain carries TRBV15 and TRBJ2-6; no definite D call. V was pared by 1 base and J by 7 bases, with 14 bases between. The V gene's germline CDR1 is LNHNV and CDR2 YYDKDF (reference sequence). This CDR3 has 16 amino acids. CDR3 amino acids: CATSRGYVAPANVLTF. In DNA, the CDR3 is TGTGCCACCAGCAGAGGATATGTGGCACCTGCCAACGTCCTGACTTTC.

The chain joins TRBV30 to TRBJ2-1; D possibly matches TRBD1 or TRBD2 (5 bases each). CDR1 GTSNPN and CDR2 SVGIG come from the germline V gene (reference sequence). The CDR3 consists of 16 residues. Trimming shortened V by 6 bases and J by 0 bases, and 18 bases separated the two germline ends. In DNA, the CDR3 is TGTGCCTGCCCACTCCGGGACGGAGGCTCCTACAATGAGCAGTTCTTC. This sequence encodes CACPLRDGGSYNEQFF.

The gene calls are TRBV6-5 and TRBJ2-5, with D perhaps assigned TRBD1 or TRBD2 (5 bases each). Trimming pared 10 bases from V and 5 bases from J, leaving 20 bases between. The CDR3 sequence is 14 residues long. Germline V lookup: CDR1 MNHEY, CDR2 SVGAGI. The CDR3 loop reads CATRESRGVETQYF. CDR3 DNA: TGTGCCACGCGAGAATCCCGAGGGGTGGAGACCCAGTACTTC.

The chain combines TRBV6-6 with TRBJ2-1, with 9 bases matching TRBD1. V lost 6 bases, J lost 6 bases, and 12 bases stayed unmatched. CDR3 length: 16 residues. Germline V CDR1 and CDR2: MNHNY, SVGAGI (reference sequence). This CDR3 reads CASSHGQGNTFNEQFF. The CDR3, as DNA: TGTGCCAGCAGCCATGGACAGGGGAATACCTTCAATGAGCAGTTCTTC.

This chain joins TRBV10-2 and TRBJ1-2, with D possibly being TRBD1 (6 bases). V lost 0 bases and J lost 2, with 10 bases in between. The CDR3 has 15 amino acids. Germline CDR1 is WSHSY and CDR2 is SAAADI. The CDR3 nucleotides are TGCGCCAGCAGTGAGTCGTGGGACACCAACTATGGCTACACCTTC. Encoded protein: CASSESWDTNYGYTF.

The chain's CDR3 is CASSSQGGSGNTIYF. In DNA, the CDR3 is TGTGCCAGCAGCTCCCAGGGGGGATCCGGAAACACCATATATTTT. V and J are TRBV7-6 and TRBJ1-3; TRBD1 matches at 7 bases. The CDR3 covers 15 residues. V lost 4 bases to trimming and J lost 4 bases; unmatched junction nucleotides: 7. Germline V gives CDR1 SGHVS, CDR2 FNYEAQ.

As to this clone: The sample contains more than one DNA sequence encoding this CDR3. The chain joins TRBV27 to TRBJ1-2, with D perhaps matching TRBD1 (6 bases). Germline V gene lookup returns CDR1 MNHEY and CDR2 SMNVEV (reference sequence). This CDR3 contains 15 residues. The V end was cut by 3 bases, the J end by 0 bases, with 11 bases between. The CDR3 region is CASSFIQGSNYGYTF. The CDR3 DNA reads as TGTGCCAGCAGTTTCATACAGGGATCTAACTATGGCTACACCTTC.

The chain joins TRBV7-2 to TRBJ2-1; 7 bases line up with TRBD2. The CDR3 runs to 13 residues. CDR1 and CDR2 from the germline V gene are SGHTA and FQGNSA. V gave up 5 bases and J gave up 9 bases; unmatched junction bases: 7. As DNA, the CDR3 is TGTGCCAGCAGCACTCGGGGGGTGGGTGAGCAGTTCTTC. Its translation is CASSTRGVGEQFF.